This TCR beta chain was sequenced in a study of T cell responses to AZD1222 COVID-19 vaccine. Study conclusions and caveats: A mostly white British donor set with more females was recruited, and clonal diversity was possibly underestimated. Vaccine-related CD4 TCRs covered spike, predominating at 160-218 and 743-854.

V was pared by 4 bases and J by 3 bases, with 12 bases between. CDR1 SGHRS and CDR2 YFSETQ come from the germline V gene. The CDR3 is 14 amino acids. TCRdb's table, derived via immunoSEQ multiplex PCR, lists solely in-frame clones and lacks some. The sample shows around 160,000 clones, around four fifths of them seen only once. Points on this clone: The antigen is not known.

The sequenced sample was peripheral blood, obtained on day 0 of MenACWY control vaccination. This clonotype originated in an adult in good health. The chain uses TRBV5-1 and TRBJ2-3; D might be TRBD2 (5 bases). CDR3 amino acids: CASSDGPGTDTQYF. The CDR3 DNA reads as TGCGCCAGCAGCGATGGCCCGGGGACAGATACGCAGTATTTT.